Below are 5 T cell receptor beta chains sequenced from a single sample in a study of shared clonotypes between healthy human individuals. The data were produced by immunoSEQ multiplex PCR, yet TCRdb's version contains in-frame clones alone and is incomplete. The sample shows 550,000 to 700,000 clones, around 73% of them seen only once. Sequencing was carried out using memory CD4+ T cells sorted from blood. Documented subset: CD45RA-negative fraction. The source is a woman in her 30s in good health.

The V call is TRBV5-1, the J call TRBJ1-4, with D unresolved. Germline CDR1 SGHRS, CDR2 YFSETQ. Trimming pared 0 bases from V and 7 bases from J, leaving 13 bases between. The CDR3 loop spans 15 amino acids. The CDR3, as DNA: TGCGCCAGCAGCTTGGCCGGGCAGCCCCGTGAAAAACTGTTTTTT. This gives the protein CASSLAGQPREKLFF.

The chain couples TRBV5-1 to TRBJ2-4, with 13 bases that match TRBD2. The CDR3 consists of 20 residues. Germline CDR1 is SGHRS and CDR2 is YFSETQ. V shed 0 bases, J shed 2 bases, and the junction held 11 bases outside the gene matches. Here the CDR3 DNA reads TGCGCCAGCAGCTTGGCTGGGGGGGCGACTAGCGGGAGGTCCAAAAACATTCAGTACTTC. It codes for CASSLAGGATSGRSKNIQYF.

V and J are TRBV5-5 and TRBJ1-5; D ambiguous. Germline-derived CDR1 and CDR2 are SGHKS and YYEKEE (reference sequence). The ends were cut back, 1 base at V and 1 base at J, with 12 bases in the middle. This CDR3 is built from 16 residues. The CDR3 nucleotides are TGTGCCAGCAGCTTGTCGGCCCGCGGGAGCAATCAGCCCCAGCATTTT. It is translated as CASSLSARGSNQPQHF.

The sample holds a few counts of this clone. This sequence joins TRBV6-5 and TRBJ1-1; 7 bases line up with TRBD1. With 6 bases clipped from V and 0 bases from J, the junction kept 4 bases outside the gene matches. Germline loops: CDR1 MNHEY, CDR2 SVGAGI. The CDR3 is made up of 14 amino acids. This CDR3 reads CASSTGALNTEAFF. Here the CDR3 DNA reads TGTGCCAGCAGCACAGGGGCCTTGAACACTGAAGCTTTCTTT.

The V gene is TRBV19, the J gene TRBJ2-2, with D uncertain. This CDR3 region has 14 residues. Trimming pared 0 bases from V and 5 bases from J, leaving 7 bases between. Germline V gene sequence: CDR1 LNHDA, CDR2 SQIVND (reference sequence). The CDR3 nucleotides are TGTGCCAGTAGTATAGATCGGCGGACCGGGGAGCTGTTTTTT. As protein: CASSIDRRTGELFF.